The TCR beta chain under discussion was sequenced for a study of blood T cells in healthy people across ages. Study-level results: Calculation of diversity from one million T cells yielded estimates considered to be underestimates.

Concerning this clonotype: Its antigen is not identified.

A sample-barcoded 5' primer and a J-beta primer mix were used in a second PCR of roughly 7 to 12 cycles. Every sample gave at least 3 million paired-end reads containing CDR3. Using its own MiXCR run on the 5' RACE reads, TCRdb lists one record per CDR3 protein. The sample includes about 2 million distinct CDR3 sequences, about 50% seen only once; the top ten take roughly 2.1%. The V end lost 3 bases, the J end lost 13 bases, and 16 bases lay between the germline ends. Germline V gives CDR1 SQVTM, CDR2 ANQGSEA. The CDR3 has 12 residues. The clonotype comes from a woman in her thirties or forties in good health. The sequencing input was blood. V usage is TRBV29-1 and J usage is TRBJ2-1; maybe TRBD2 (6 bases). The CDR3, as DNA: TGCAGCGTTGACCGGGACCGGGAGACCCAGTTCTTC. Its protein product is CSVDRDRETQFF.